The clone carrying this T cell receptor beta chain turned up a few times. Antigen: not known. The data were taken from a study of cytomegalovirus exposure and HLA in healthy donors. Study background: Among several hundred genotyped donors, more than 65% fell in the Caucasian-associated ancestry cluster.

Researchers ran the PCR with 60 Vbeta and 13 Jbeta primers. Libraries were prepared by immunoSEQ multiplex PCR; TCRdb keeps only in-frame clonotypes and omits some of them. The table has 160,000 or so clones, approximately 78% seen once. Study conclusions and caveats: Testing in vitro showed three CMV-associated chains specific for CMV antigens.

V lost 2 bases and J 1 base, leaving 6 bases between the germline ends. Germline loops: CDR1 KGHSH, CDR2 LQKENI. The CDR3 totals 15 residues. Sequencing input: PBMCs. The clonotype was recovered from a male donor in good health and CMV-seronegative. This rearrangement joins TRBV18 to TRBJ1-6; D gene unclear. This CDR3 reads CASSPSGSYNSPLHF. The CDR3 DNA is TGTGCCAGCTCACCAAGCGGATCCTATAATTCACCCCTCCACTTT. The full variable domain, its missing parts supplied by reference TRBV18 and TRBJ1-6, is NAGVMQNPRHLVRRRGQEARLRCSPMKGHSHVYWYRQLPEEGLKFMVYLQKENIIDESGMPKERFSAEFPKEGPSILRIQQVVRGDSAAYFCASSPSGSYNSPLHFGNGTRLTVT.